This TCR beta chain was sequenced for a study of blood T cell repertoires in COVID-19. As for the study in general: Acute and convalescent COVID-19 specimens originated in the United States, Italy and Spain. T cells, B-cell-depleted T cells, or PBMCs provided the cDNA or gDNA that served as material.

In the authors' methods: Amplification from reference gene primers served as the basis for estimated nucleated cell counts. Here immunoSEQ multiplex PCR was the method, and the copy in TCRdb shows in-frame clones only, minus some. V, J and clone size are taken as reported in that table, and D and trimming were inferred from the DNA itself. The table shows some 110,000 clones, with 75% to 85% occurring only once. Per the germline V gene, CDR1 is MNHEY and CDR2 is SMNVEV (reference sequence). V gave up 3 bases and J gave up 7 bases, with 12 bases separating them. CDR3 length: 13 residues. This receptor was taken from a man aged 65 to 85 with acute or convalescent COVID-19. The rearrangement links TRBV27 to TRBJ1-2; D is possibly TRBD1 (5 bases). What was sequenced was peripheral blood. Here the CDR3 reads CASSFRGFGGYTF. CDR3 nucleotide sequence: TGTGCCAGCAGTTTTAGGGGTTTCGGTGGCTACACCTTC.